What follows are 14 T cell receptor beta chains derived from one specimen sequenced in a study of blood T cell repertoires in COVID-19. TCRdb's copy holds only in-frame clones and misses some; the assay was immunoSEQ multiplex PCR. The top ten hold about 10% of the sample, which has approximately 200,000 clones, around nine tenths seen once. Input material: PBMCs or T cells enriched from blood (not recorded which). These receptors were collected from a man under 40 who had recovered from COVID-19.

In this sample, this clone turned up a few times. The chain joins TRBV18 to TRBJ2-1, with D possibly being TRBD2 (6 bases). Per germline, CDR1 KGHSH and CDR2 LQKENI. The V and J ends lost 0 bases and 4 bases respectively, with 13 bases between them. The CDR3 extends over 16 amino acids. The CDR3 DNA reads as TGTGCCAGCTCACCACCTTCGGGAGTAGTTTACAATGAGCAGTTCTTC. This translates into CASSPPSGVVYNEQFF.

With regard to this clone: One junction end disagrees with the germline gene, perhaps due to a read error. The chain carries TRBV2 and TRBJ2-1; TRBD2 agrees at 15 bases. The germline gives CDR1 SNHLY, CDR2 FYNNEI. CDR3 length: 11 residues. This CDR3 is CASGTSGGWLF. The CDR3 DNA is TGTGCCAGTGGGACTAGCGGGGGGTGGCTCTTC. The full variable domain, its missing parts supplied by reference TRBV2 and TRBJ2-1, is EPEVTQTPSHQVTQMGQEVILRCVPISNHLYFYWYRQILGQKVEFLVSFYNNEISEKSEIFDDQFSVERPDGSNFTLKIRSTKLEDSAMYFCASGTSGGWLFGPGTRLTVL.

V and J are TRBV5-4 and TRBJ1-1, with TRBD1 matching over 8 bases. With V trimmed by 2 bases and J by 7 bases, 1 base remained unmatched. Germline V lookup: CDR1 SGHNT, CDR2 YYREEE (reference sequence). This CDR3 has 12 amino acids. CDR3 DNA: TGTGCCAGCAGCTTCGGACAGGGTGAAGCTTTCTTT. Protein: CASSFGQGEAFF.

The rearrangement uses TRBV7-9 and TRBJ2-3; 11 positions agree with TRBD2. Trimming removed 5 bases from V and 4 bases from J; junction bases left unmatched: 5. The CDR3 contains 15 residues. From germline, CDR1 is SEHNR and CDR2 FQNEAQ (reference sequence). The CDR3 nucleotides are TGTGCCAGCAGCCCGACTAGCGGGAACGCAGATACGCAGTATTTT. Residues: CASSPTSGNADTQYF.

The chain carries TRBV6-5 and TRBJ1-1, with 7 bases lining up with TRBD1. Germline CDR1 and CDR2: MNHEY and SVGAGI. V lost 6 bases, J lost 11 bases, and 15 bases stayed unmatched. The CDR3 contains 14 residues. CDR3 sequence (DNA): TGTGCCAGCAGCCAGGCCGGGACAGTTCTCTGGGCTTTCTTT. Translating gives CASSQAGTVLWAFF.

This sequence joins TRBV28 and TRBJ1-2; tentatively, D is TRBD1 (5 bases). Trimming shortened V by 7 bases and J by 7 bases, and 19 bases separated the two germline ends. In germline, CDR1 is MDHEN, CDR2 SYDVKM. This CDR3 region has 14 residues. The CDR3 nucleotides read TGTGCCAGCACCCCCGACAGCTATCTGGGTGGCTACACCTTC. Protein: CASTPDSYLGGYTF.

J is TRBJ2-1 and V is TRBV5-8; the D is unclear. The germline gives CDR1 SGHTS, CDR2 YDEGEE. This CDR3 is 12 amino acids long. Trimming left V 2 bases short and J 9 bases short, with 9 bases between. The DNA for the CDR3 is TGTGCCAGCAGCTTCCCCCCGTCTGAGCAGTTCTTC. Residues: CASSFPPSEQFF. Filled out from reference TRBV5-8 and TRBJ2-1, the complete variable domain reads EAGVTQSPTHLIKTRGQQATLRCSPISGHTSVYWYQQALGLGLQFLLWYDEGEERNRGNFPPRFSGRQFPNYSSELNVNALELEDSALYLCASSFPPSEQFFGPGTRLTVL.

This clone appeared a few times. This chain joins TRBV11-2 and TRBJ2-3; TRBD2 matches at 13 bases. The CDR3 is 16 residues long. V shed 5 bases, J shed 6 bases, and the junction held 8 bases outside the gene matches. The germline V gene encodes CDR1 SGHAT and CDR2 FQNNGV. The CDR3 sequence is CASSPQGLAGVDTQYF. The CDR3 nucleotides read TGTGCCAGCAGCCCCCAAGGACTAGCGGGAGTTGATACGCAGTATTTT.

The chain uses TRBV5-1 and TRBJ2-3, with 13 bases that match TRBD2. V dropped 5 bases and J dropped 7; count of bases not matched to a gene: 7. The CDR3 is 15 amino acids. Per germline, CDR1 SGHRS and CDR2 YFSETQ. CDR3 in amino acids: CASSFGTSGIYTQYF. Here the CDR3 DNA reads TGCGCCAGCAGTTTCGGGACTAGCGGGATTTATACGCAGTATTTT.

This clone came up a few times. This chain links TRBV5-6 with TRBJ2-2, with D perhaps matching TRBD2 (6 bases). Per germline, CDR1 SGHDT and CDR2 YYEEEE. V shed 0 bases and J shed 4 bases, with 13 bases lying between them. The CDR3 has 16 amino acids. The CDR3 DNA sequence: TGTGCCAGCAGCTTGGTTGGGAGGTTGGGCACCGGGGAGCTGTTTTTT. Protein product: CASSLVGRLGTGELFF.

The CDR3 bases are TGTGCCAGCAGTTACTCAGCGGGCTCTTACAATGAGCAGTTCTTC. It specifies CASSYSAGSYNEQFF. The rearrangement uses TRBV6-5 and TRBJ2-1; D is perhaps TRBD2 (6 bases). This CDR3 has 15 amino acids. Germline values: CDR1 MNHEY, CDR2 SVGAGI. Trimming took off 0 bases at V and 4 bases at J, with 10 bases between the two ends.

This chain joins TRBV10-3 and TRBJ1-1; 9 bases match TRBD1. The CDR3 consists of 14 residues. J was trimmed by 3 bases and V by 6 bases; bases with no gene match: 5. Germline V CDR1 and CDR2: ENHRY, SYGVKD. The CDR3 DNA reads as TGTGCCATCAGCAAACAGGGGGCGGACACTGAAGCTTTCTTT. It is translated as CAISKQGADTEAFF.

The rearrangement joins TRBV30 to TRBJ1-2; D may be TRBD1 (5 bases). CDR1 is GTSNPN, CDR2 SVGIG, per germline (reference sequence). The CDR3 totals 14 residues. V was pared by 2 bases and J by 2 bases, with 12 bases between. Written as DNA, the CDR3 is TGTGCCTGGAGTCTCCGCTCAGGGAACTATGGCTACACCTTC. Amino acid sequence: CAWSLRSGNYGYTF.

This chain uses TRBV20-1 with TRBJ2-7; no firm D call. Deletions cut 3 bases from V and 3 bases from J, with 24 bases between. Germline loops: CDR1 DFQATT, CDR2 SNEGSKA (reference sequence). The CDR3 has 17 residues. The CDR3 sequence is CSASNMRLPLNDYEQYF. The CDR3 DNA is TGCAGTGCTAGTAACATGCGACTCCCTTTAAACGACTACGAGCAGTACTTC.